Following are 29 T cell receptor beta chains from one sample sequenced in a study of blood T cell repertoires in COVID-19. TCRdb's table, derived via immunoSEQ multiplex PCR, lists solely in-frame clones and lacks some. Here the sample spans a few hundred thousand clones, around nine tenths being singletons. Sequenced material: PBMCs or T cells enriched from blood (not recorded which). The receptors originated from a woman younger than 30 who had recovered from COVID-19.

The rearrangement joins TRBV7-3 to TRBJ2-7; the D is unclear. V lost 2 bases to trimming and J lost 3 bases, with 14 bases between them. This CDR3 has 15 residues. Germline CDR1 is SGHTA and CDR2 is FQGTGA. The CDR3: CASSLYRSSVYEQYF. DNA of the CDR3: TGTGCCAGCAGCTTATATCGGTCGTCGGTCTACGAGCAGTACTTC.

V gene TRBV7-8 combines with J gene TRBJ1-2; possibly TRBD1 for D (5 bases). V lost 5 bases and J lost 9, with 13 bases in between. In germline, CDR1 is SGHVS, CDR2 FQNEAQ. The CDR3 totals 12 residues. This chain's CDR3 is CASSTWDYSYTF. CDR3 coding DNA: TGTGCCAGCAGCACGTGGGACTACAGCTACACCTTC.

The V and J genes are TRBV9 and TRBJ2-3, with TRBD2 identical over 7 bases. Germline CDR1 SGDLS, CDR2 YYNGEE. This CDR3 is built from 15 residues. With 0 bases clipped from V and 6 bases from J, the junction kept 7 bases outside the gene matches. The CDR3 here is CASSVGGRAADTQYF. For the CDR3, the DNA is TGTGCCAGCAGCGTAGGGGGGAGGGCGGCCGATACGCAGTATTTT.

The CDR3 sequence is CAWRIQGVGKLFF. CDR3 sequence (DNA): TGTGCCTGGAGGATTCAGGGGGTGGGAAAACTGTTTTTT. V usage is TRBV30 and J usage is TRBJ1-4; 7 nucleotides match TRBD1. The germline V gene encodes CDR1 GTSNPN and CDR2 SVGIG (reference sequence). The CDR3 loop spans 13 amino acids. Trimming at V came to 3 bases and at J to 10 bases, leaving 8 bases not matched to a gene.

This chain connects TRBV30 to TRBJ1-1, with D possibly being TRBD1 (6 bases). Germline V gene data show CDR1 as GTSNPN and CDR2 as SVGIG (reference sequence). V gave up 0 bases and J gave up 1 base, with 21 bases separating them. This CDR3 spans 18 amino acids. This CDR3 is CAWSVRWGQEVENTEAFF. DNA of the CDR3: TGTGCCTGGAGTGTACGATGGGGGCAGGAGGTAGAGAACACTGAAGCTTTCTTT.

The CDR3 reads CASSGLAGEETQYF. CDR3 bases: TGCGCCAGCAGCGGGCTAGCGGGGGAGGAGACCCAGTACTTC. The rearrangement joins TRBV10-2 to TRBJ2-5; 10 bases map to TRBD2. The CDR3 runs to 14 residues. Germline V gene data show CDR1 as WSHSY and CDR2 as SAAADI. V was clipped by 6 bases and J by 5 bases; unmatched bases: 6.

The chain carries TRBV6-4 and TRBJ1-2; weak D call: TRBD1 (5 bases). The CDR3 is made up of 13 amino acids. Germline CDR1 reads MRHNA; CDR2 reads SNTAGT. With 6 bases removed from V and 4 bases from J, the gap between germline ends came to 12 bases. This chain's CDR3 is CASRAGITYGYTF. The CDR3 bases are TGTGCCAGCAGGGCAGGGATCACCTATGGCTACACCTTC.

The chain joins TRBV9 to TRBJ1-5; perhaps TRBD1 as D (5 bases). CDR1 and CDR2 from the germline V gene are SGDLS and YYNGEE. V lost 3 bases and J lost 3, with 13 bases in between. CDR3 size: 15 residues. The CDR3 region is CASSAVPGSNQPQHF. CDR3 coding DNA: TGTGCCAGCAGCGCAGTCCCAGGGTCCAATCAGCCCCAGCATTTT. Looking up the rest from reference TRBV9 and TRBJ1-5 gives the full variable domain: DSGVTQTPKHLITATGQRVTLRCSPRSGDLSVYWYQQSLDQGLQFLIQYYNGEERAKGNILERFSAQQFPDLHSELNLSSLELGDSALYFCASSAVPGSNQPQHFGDGTRLSIL.

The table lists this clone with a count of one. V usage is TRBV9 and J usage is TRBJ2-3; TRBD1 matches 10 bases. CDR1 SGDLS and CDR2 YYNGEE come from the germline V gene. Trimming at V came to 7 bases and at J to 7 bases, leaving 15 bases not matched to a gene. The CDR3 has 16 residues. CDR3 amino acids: CASELPPGQGLNTQYF. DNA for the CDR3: TGTGCCAGCGAGTTGCCTCCGGGACAGGGGTTAAATACGCAGTATTTT.

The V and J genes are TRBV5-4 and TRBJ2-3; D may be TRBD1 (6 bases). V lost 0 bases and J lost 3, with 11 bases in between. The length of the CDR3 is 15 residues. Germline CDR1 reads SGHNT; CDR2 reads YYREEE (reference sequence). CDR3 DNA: TGTGCCAGCAGCTTGGCCGGGCAGGGGACAGATACGCAGTATTTT. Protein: CASSLAGQGTDTQYF.

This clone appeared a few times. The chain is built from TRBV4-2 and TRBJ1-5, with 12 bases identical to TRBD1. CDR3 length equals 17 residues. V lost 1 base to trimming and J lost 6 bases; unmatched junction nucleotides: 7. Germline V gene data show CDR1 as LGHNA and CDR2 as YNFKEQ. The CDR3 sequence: CASSQVAGQGASQPQHF. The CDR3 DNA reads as TGTGCCAGCAGCCAAGTTGCGGGACAGGGGGCAAGTCAGCCCCAGCATTTT.

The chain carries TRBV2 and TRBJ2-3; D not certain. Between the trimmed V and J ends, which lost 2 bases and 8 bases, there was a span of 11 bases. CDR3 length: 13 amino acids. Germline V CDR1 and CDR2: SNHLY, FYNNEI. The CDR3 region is CASSESRVGTQYF. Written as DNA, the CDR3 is TGTGCCAGCAGTGAATCCCGGGTTGGTACGCAGTATTTT.

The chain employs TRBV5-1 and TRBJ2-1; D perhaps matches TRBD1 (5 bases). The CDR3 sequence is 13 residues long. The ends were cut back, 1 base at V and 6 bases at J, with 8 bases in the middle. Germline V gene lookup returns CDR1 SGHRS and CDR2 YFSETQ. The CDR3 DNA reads TGCGCCAGCAGCTTGAACCAGGGCAATGAGCAGTTCTTC. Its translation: CASSLNQGNEQFF.

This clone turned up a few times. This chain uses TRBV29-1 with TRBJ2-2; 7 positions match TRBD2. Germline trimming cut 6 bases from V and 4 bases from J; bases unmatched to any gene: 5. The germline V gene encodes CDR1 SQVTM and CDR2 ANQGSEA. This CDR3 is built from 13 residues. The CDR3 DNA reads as TGCAGCGTGGGGAGGGAGGCCACCGGGGAGCTGTTTTTT. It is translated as CSVGREATGELFF.

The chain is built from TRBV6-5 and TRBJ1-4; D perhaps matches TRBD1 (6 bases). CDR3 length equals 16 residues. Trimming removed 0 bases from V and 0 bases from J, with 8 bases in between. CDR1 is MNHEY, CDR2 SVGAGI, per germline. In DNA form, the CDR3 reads TGTGCCAGCAGTTACTCAAGACAGGCAACTAATGAAAAACTGTTTTTT. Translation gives CASSYSRQATNEKLFF.

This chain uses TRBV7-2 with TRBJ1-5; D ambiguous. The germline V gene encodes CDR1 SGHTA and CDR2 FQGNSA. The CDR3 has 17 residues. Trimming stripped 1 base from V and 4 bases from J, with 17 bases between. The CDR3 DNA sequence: TGTGCCAGCAGCTTAGGGTTCGGCGGGCAGATAAATCAGCCCCAGCATTTT. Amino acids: CASSLGFGGQINQPQHF.

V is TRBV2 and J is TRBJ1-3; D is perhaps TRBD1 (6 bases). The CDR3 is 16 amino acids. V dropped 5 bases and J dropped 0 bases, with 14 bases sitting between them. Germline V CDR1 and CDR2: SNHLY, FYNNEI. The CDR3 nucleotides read TGTGCCAGCAGTCAGGACAGTATACGCTCTGGAAACACCATATATTTT. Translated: CASSQDSIRSGNTIYF. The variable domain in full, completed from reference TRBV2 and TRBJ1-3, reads EPEVTQTPSHQVTQMGQEVILRCVPISNHLYFYWYRQILGQKVEFLVSFYNNEISEKSEIFDDQFSVERPDGSNFTLKIRSTKLEDSAMYFCASSQDSIRSGNTIYFGEGSWLTVV.

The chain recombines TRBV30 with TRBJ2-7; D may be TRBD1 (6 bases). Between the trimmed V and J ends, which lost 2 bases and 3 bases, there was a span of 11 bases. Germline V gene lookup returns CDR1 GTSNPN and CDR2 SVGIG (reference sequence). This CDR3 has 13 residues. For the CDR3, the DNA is TGTGCCTGGAGTCTCGGGACATTCTACGAGCAGTACTTC. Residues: CAWSLGTFYEQYF.

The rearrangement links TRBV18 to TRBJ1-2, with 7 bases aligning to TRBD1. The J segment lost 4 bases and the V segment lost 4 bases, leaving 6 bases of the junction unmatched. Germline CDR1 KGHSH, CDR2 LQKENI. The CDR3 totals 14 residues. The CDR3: CASSLQGNFYGYTF. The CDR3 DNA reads TGTGCCAGCTCACTACAGGGGAATTTCTATGGCTACACCTTC.

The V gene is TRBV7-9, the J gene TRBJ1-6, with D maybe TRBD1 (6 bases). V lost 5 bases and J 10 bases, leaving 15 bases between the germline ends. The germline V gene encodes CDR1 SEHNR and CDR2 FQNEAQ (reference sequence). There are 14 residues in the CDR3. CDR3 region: CASSPGTGISPLHF. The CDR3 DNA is TGTGCCAGCAGCCCCGGAACAGGGATCTCACCCCTCCACTTT. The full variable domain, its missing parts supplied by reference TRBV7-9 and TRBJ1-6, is DTGVSQNPRHKITKRGQNVTFRCDPISEHNRLYWYRQTLGQGPEFLTYFQNEAQLEKSRLLSDRFSAERPKGSFSTLEIQRTEQGDSAMYLCASSPGTGISPLHFGNGTRLTVT.

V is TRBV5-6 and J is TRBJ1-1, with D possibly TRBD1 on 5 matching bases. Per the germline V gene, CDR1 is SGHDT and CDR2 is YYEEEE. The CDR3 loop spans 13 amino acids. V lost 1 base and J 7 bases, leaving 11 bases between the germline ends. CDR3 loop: CASSLTGKIEAFF. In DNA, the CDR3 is TGTGCCAGCAGCTTGACAGGCAAAATTGAAGCTTTCTTT.

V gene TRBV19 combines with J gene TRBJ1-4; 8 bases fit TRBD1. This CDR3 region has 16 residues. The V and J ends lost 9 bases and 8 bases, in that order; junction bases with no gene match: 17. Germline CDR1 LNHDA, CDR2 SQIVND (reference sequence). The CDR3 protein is CASRWKDRGVEEKLFF. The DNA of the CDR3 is TGTGCCAGCAGGTGGAAAGACAGGGGAGTTGAGGAAAAACTGTTTTTT.

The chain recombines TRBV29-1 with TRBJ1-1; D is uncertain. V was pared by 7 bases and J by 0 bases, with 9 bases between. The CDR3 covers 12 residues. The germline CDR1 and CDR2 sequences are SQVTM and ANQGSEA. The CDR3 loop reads CSAFGLNTEAFF. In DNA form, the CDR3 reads TGCAGCGCCTTTGGGCTGAACACTGAAGCTTTCTTT.

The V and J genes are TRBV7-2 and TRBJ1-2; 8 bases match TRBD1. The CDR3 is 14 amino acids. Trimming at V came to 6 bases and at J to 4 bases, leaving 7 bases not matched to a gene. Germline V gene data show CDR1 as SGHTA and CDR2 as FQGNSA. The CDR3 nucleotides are TGTGCCAGCAGAGGGACAGGAGATTTCTATGGCTACACCTTC. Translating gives CASRGTGDFYGYTF.

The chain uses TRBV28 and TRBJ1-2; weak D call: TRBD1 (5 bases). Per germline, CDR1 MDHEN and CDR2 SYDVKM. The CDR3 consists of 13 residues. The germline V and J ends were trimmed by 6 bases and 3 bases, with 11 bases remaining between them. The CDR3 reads CASRTREDYGYTF. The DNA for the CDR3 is TGTGCCAGCAGGACCAGGGAGGACTATGGCTACACCTTC.

The CDR3 DNA is TGTGCCAGCAGTGAACCCGGGAGAGCTGAAGCTTTCTTT. It is translated as CASSEPGRAEAFF. The J gene is TRBJ1-1, the V gene TRBV25-1; D ambiguous. V was shortened by 2 bases and J by 6 bases, with 10 bases between the two germline ends. The CDR3 has 13 amino acids. Germline V gene sequence: CDR1 MGHDK, CDR2 SYGVNS.

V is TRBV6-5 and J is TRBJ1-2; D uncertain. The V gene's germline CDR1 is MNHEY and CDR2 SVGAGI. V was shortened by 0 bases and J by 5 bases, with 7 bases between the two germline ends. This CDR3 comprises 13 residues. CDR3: CASSYSAEYGYTF. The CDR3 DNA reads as TGTGCCAGCAGTTACTCGGCAGAATATGGCTACACCTTC.

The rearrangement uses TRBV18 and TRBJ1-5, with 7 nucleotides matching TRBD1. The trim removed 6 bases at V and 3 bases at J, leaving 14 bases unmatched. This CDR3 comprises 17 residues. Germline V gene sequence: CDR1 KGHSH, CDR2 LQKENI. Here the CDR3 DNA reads TGTGCCAGCTCCCCCCAAGGGACAGCTGCAATCAATCAGCCCCAGCATTTT. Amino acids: CASSPQGTAAINQPQHF.

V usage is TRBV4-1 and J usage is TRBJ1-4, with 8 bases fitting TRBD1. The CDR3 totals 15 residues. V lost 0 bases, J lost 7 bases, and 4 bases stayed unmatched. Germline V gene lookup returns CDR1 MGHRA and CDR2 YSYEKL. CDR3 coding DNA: TGCGCCAGCAGCCAAGAAGACAGGGGTGGTGAAAAACTGTTTTTT. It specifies CASSQEDRGGEKLFF.